This TCR beta chain is from a study of T cell responses to AZD1222 COVID-19 vaccine. The protocol was immunoSEQ multiplex PCR, while the TCRdb copy is restricted to in-frame clones and leaves out a portion. The sample includes fewer than 110,000 clones, about nine tenths seen only once; the top ten take around 1.3%. This CDR3 is built from 14 residues. The V gene's germline CDR1 is MNHEY and CDR2 SVGAGI. The V end was cut by 3 bases, the J end by 4 bases, with 12 bases between. The clonotype was recovered from an adult in good health. The specimen comprised peripheral blood, sampled on day 0 of AZD1222 vaccination. The chain uses TRBV6-5 and TRBJ2-5, with a possible D match to TRBD1 (6 bases). The CDR3 is CASSYRDIRETQYF. In DNA, the CDR3 is TGTGCCAGCAGTTATCGGGACATAAGAGAGACCCAGTACTTC.